This TCR beta chain was captured in a study of regulatory T cells in long-lasting Graves disease (dated by TCRdb to 2020 to 2022). For the study in its entirety: Antithyroid drugs had been taken for less than 3 months by newly diagnosed Graves' disease patients. The study took place in China and was registered as a clinical trial. TCR sequencing covered approximately 13 persistent and some 20 newly diagnosed Graves' disease patients, some 35 samples in total. This study used TCR sequencing and RNA sequencing of peripheral blood to compare persistent Graves' disease patients against newly diagnosed Graves' disease patients.

The library relied on multiplex PCR. Reads for this sample came from an Illumina HiSeq 4000. TCR beta libraries were built with iRepertoire HTBI primers and Arm-PCR amplification of CDR3 regions. Before sequencing, the PCR products went through gel purification. Processing in the source paper ran as follows. Gene usage analysis of CDR3 amino acid clonotypes used the 50 to 70 TRBV and more than 13 TRBJ segments found across samples. COPE and FqMerger were used to merge the filtered high-quality paired reads into contigs. BLAST was used to align contigs to IMGT TRBV, TRBD and TRBJ reference genes, with CDR3 defined following IMGT. Any clonotype with a frequency above 0.1% was counted as a highly expanded clone. Repertoire diversity was measured by Shannon entropy, and V-J evenness by the Gini coefficient. Public clonotypes were defined as clonotypes shared by more than one individual. TCRdb's own reprocessing of the public reads used fastp at Q25 and MiXCR and kept productive beta chains. Identical CDR3 protein sequences are pooled into one entry, listed with their most common genes and DNA. These V and J calls derive from TCRdb rather than the authors' analysis. The table for this sample lists hundreds of thousands of distinct CDR3 sequences; about a sixth of them were counted only once. About 39% of the sample is held by the ten biggest clonotypes.

For this chain, trimming is 5 bases at the V end and 4 bases at the J end, and the number of junction bases without a gene match is 6. The CDR3 goes from the cysteine to the phenylalanine over 15 residues. CDR3 DNA only is kept here, 45 bases in frame from base 1. CDR1 and CDR2 are read off the germline V gene as SNHLY and FYNNEI. Per the publication, the time point label means: newly diagnosed GD, antithyroid drugs for less than 3 months. For both TCR sequencing and RNA sequencing, RNA was extracted from PBMCs using TRIzol. The diagnosis of Graves' disease followed American Thyroid Association guidelines. Patients for the study were recruited at an endocrinology department in Xi'an, China. From each patient, 7.5 to 9.5 milliliters of peripheral blood was collected into an EDTA anticoagulant tube. Ficoll Paque Plus density gradient separation was used to isolate PBMCs, and no further T cell sorting was performed. RNA quality was checked with an Agilent 2100 Bioanalyzer and agarose gel, and concentration with a NanoDrop 2000.

The study at large found these results: Sequencing and analysis were limited to the TCR beta chain. A larger number of public clonotypes was shared among persistent patients (approximately 2,600) than among newly diagnosed patients (about 990). Compared with newly diagnosed patients, patients with persistent Graves' disease had lower TCR Shannon entropy and fewer highly expanded clones, which suggests clonal expansion. Peripheral blood alone was examined, since thyroid tissue, which constituted the primary lesion, could not be accessed. The authors noted that the small sample size was a limitation that may lower accuracy. Preferential use of TRBV28, TRBJ1-2 and TRBJ2-5 was observed in persistent disease, whereas TRBV20-1 and TRBJ2-1 were favored in newly diagnosed disease.

This clonotype appeared many times. Its recognized antigen is unknown. No base quality values were provided; no much bigger clone lies one nucleotide off. Material: peripheral blood mononuclear cells (PBMCs), obtained at new diagnosis, from a patient treated with antithyroid drugs. The chain links TRBV2 with TRBJ1-5, with TRBD1 matching 9 junction bases. The sequence was obtained from a female donor with Graves disease. The CDR3 loop reads CASSPTGGSNQPQHF. The sequenced DNA: TGTGCCAGCAGTCCAACAGGGGGCAGTAATCAGCCCCAGCATTTT.